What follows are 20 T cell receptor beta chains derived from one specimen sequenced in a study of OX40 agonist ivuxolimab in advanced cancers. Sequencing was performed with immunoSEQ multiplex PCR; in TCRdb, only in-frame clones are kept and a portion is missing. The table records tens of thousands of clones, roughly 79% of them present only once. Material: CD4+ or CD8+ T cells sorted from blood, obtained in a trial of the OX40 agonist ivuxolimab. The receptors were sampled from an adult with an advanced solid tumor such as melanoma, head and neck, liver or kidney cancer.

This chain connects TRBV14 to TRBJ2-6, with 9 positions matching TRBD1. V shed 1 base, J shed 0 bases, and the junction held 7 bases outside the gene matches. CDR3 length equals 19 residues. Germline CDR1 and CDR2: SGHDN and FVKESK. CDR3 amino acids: CASSQGETGGLSGANVLTF. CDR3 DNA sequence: TGTGCCAGCAGCCAAGGGGAGACAGGGGGTCTCTCTGGGGCCAACGTCCTGACTTTC.

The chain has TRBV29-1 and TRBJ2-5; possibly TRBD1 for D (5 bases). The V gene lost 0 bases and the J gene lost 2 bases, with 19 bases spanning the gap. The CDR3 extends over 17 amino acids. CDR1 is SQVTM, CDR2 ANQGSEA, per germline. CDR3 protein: CSVEDRLAQEPQETQYF. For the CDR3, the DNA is TGCAGCGTTGAAGATCGCCTTGCACAGGAGCCACAAGAGACCCAGTACTTC.

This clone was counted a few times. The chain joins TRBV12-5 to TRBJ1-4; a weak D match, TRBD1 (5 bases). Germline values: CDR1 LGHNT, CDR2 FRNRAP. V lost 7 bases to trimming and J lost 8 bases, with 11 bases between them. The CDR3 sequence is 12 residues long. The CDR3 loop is CASAPGGEKLFF. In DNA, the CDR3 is TGTGCTAGTGCTCCCGGGGGGGAAAAACTGTTTTTT.

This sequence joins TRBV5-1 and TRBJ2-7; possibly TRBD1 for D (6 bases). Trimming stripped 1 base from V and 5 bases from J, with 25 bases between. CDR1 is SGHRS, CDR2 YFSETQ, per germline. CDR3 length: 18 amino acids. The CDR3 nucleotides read TGCGCCAGCAGCTTGAGGTGGATGGGCAGGGGAACACCCGACGAGCAGTACTTC. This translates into CASSLRWMGRGTPDEQYF.

CDR3 in DNA: TGTGCCACCAGCATTCCTTACCGTGTCGGGGCGAACACTGAAGCTTTCTTT. Translated, it gives CATSIPYRVGANTEAFF. The chain employs TRBV15 and TRBJ1-1; D is possibly TRBD1 (5 bases). In germline, CDR1 is LNHNV, CDR2 YYDKDF (reference sequence). Trimming pared 4 bases from V and 1 base from J, leaving 19 bases between. There are 17 residues in the CDR3.

Here the CDR3 reads CASSLGLGLAAEQYV. CDR3 nucleotides: TGTGCCAGCAGCCTAGGATTAGGACTAGCGGCCGAGCAGTACGTC. This chain uses TRBV14 with TRBJ2-7; TRBD2 aligns across 10 bases. This CDR3 is built from 15 residues. V lost 4 bases to trimming and J lost 6 bases; unmatched junction nucleotides: 9. Germline loops: CDR1 SGHDN, CDR2 FVKESK.

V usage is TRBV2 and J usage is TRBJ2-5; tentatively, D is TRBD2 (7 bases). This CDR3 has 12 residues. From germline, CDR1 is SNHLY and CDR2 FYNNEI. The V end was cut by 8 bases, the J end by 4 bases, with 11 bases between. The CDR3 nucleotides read TGTGCCAGCGGGGGGGGCCCAGAGACCCAGTACTTC. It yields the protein CASGGGPETQYF.

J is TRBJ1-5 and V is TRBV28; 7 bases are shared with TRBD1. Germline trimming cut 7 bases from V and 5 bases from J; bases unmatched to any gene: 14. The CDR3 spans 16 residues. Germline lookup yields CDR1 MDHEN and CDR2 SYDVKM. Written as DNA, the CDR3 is TGTGCCAGCACCCCAAATTTCGGGACAGTGGATCAGCCCCAGCATTTT. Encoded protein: CASTPNFGTVDQPQHF. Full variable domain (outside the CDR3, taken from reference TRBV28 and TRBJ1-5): DVKVTQSSRYLVKRTGEKVFLECVQDMDHENMFWYRQDPGLGLRLIYFSYDVKMKEKGDIPEGYSVSREKKERFSLILESASTNQTSMYLCASTPNFGTVDQPQHFGDGTRLSIL.

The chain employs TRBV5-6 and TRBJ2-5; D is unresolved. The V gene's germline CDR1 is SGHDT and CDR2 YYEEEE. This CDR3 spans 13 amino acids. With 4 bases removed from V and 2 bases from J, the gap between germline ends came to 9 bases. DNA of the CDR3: TGTGCCAGCAGCGCACCCAATCAAGAGACCCAGTACTTC. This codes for CASSAPNQETQYF. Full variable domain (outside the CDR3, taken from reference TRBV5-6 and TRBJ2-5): DAGVTQSPTHLIKTRGQQVTLRCSPKSGHDTVSWYQQALGQGPQFIFQYYEEEERQRGNFPDRFSGHQFPNYSSELNVNALLLGDSALYLCASSAPNQETQYFGPGTRLLVL.

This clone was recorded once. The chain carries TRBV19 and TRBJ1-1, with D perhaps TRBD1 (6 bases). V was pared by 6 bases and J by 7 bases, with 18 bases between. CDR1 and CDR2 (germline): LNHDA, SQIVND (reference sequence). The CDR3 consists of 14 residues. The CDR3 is CASSQQGIYLEAFF. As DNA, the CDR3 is TGTGCCAGTAGCCAACAGGGAATTTATCTTGAAGCTTTCTTT.

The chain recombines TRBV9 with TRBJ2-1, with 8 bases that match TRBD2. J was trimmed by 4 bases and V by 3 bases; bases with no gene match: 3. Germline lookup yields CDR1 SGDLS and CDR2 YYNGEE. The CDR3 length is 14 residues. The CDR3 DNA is TGTGCCAGCAGCGCAAGCGGGAGTTACAATGAGCAGTTCTTC. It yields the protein CASSASGSYNEQFF.

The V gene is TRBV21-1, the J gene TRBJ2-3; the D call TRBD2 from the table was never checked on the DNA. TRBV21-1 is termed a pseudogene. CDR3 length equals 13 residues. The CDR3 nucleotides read TGTGCCAGTCCCCTATTTTGCACAGATACGCAGTATTTT. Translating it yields CASPLFCTDTQYF.

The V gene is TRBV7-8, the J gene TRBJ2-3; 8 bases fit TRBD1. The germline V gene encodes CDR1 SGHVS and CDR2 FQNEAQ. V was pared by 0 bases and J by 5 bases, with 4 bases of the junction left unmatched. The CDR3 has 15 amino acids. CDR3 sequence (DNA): TGTGCCAGCAGCTTAGCAACAGGGGGGATAGATACGCAGTATTTT. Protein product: CASSLATGGIDTQYF.

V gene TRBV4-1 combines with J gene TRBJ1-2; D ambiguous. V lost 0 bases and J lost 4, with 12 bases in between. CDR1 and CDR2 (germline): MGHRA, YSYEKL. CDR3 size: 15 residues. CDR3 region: CASSQDRGISYGYTF. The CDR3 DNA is TGCGCCAGCAGCCAAGATAGAGGCATAAGCTATGGCTACACCTTC.

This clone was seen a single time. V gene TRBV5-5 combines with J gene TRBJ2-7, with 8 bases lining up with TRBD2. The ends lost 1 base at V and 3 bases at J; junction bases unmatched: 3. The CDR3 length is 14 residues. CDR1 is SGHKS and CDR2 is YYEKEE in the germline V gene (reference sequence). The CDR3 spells CASSLTSGHYEQYF. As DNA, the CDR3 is TGTGCCAGCAGCTTGACTAGCGGCCACTACGAGCAGTACTTC.

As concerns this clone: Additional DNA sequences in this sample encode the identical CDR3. DNA of the CDR3: TGTGCCAGCAGCTTGGAAACAGGCTATGGCTACACCTTC. Amino acid sequence: CASSLETGYGYTF. The chain carries TRBV5-4 and TRBJ1-2; tentative D call: TRBD1 (5 bases). The CDR3 has 13 residues. Trimming cost V 0 bases and J 4 bases, with 7 bases left between them. Germline CDR1 SGHNT, CDR2 YYREEE (reference sequence).

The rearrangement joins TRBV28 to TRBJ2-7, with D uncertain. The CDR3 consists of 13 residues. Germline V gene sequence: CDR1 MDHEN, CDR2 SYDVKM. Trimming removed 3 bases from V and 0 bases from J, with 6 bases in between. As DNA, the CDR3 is TGTGCCAGCAGTTTTGGGTACTCCTACGAGCAGTACTTC. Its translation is CASSFGYSYEQYF.

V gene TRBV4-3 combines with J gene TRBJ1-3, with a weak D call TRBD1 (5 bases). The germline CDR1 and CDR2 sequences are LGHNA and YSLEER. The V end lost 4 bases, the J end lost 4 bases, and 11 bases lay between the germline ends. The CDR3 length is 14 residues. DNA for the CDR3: TGCGCCAGCAGCCTGGGACTGGGGGGAAACACCATATATTTT. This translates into CASSLGLGGNTIYF.

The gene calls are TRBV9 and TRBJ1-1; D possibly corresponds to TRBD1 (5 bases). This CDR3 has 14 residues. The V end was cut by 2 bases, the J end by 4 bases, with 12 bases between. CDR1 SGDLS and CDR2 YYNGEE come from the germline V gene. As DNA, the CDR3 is TGTGCCAGCAGCGTGGCTGGGGACCTCACTGAAGCTTTCTTT. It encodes CASSVAGDLTEAFF.

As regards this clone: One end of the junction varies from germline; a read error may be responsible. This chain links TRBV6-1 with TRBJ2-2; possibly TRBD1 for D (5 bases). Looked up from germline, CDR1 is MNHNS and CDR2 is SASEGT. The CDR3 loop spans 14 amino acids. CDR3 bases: TGTGCCAGCAGCGAAGGGGTTAACACCGGGGAGCTGTTTTTT. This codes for CASSEGVNTGELFF.